The sequence of this T cell receptor (beta chain) was determined in a study of T cells in Graves' hyperthyroidism and ophthalmopathy. In the case of this clonotype: The antigen remains undetermined.

The CDR3 regions of TCR beta were amplified from RNA transcripts. HTBI primers drove first-round RT-PCR of the TCR CDR3. One entry per CDR3 protein results from TCRdb running MiXCR on the multiplex PCR reads. The sample yields some 490,000 distinct CDR3 sequences, about 20% seen once. V dropped 4 bases and J dropped 2 bases, with 12 bases sitting between them. The CDR3 runs to 14 residues. Germline-derived CDR1 and CDR2 are SGHTA and FQGNSA. Notes on the study in general: Classification by a 13 V-J model distinguished ophthalmopathy from stable hyperthyroidism. The model's output predicted ophthalmopathy at a median of roughly 6.9 months prior to onset.

At least 3 on the Clinical Activity Score was recorded for ophthalmopathy patients, who also had NOSPECS grade at least 4 and duration under 3 months. Fresh peripheral blood, around 9.5 ml, yielded the PBMCs. This sequence joins TRBV7-2 and TRBJ2-7; a possible D gene is TRBD2 (5 bases). This receptor was taken from an older woman with Graves' ophthalmopathy. Sequences were obtained from blood. CDR3 DNA sequence: TGTGCCAGCAGCTGGATAGCGAGCCCCTACGAGCAGTACTTC. The encoded protein is CASSWIASPYEQYF.